This T cell receptor beta chain was found in a study of response to subunit inactivated influenza vaccine. Study-level findings and limits: Authors suggested that a seasonal influenza vaccination recruits few new T cells each time.

The CDR3 contains 16 residues. After removal of 1 base from V and 4 bases from J, the junction contained 6 bases not matched to a gene. For this clonotype: The antigen is undetermined.

One entry per CDR3 protein results from TCRdb running MiXCR on the RT-PCR reads. The profile shows about 190,000 distinct CDR3 sequences, 13% to 15% of them singletons. The sequences come from CD8+ T cells sorted from PBMCs, collected 5 days after vaccination. The chain employs TRBV12-3 or TRBV12-4 and TRBJ2-1; 8 bases map to TRBD2. The sequence came from a man aged 50-59 years who received an inactivated influenza vaccine. The CDR3 sequence is CASSLVVAGGYNEQFF. DNA for the CDR3: TGTGCCAGCAGTTTAGTTGTTGCGGGAGGTTACAATGAGCAGTTCTTC.